This T cell receptor beta chain came from a study of glioma-infiltrating T cells after dendritic cell vaccination. The assay was immunoSEQ multiplex PCR, and TCRdb's table has in-frame clones only and misses some. The table shows under 100,000 clones, with about four fifths occurring only once. This CDR3 spans 12 amino acids. Germline V CDR1 and CDR2: SNHLY, FYNNEI. Trimming pared 5 bases from V and 6 bases from J, leaving 10 bases between. The sequencing here drew on blood, taken before dendritic cell vaccination. This chain connects TRBV2 to TRBJ1-1; tentative D call: TRBD1 (6 bases). This clonotype was obtained from a human donor with glioblastoma. The CDR3 here is CASSIRGAEAFF. CDR3 sequence (DNA): TGTGCCAGCAGTATCAGGGGTGCTGAAGCTTTCTTT.